Presented here are 21 T cell receptor beta chains from one specimen sequenced in a study of CD8 T cells in ankylosing spondylitis. Using its own MiXCR run on the 5' RACE reads, TCRdb lists one record per CDR3 protein. The data contain roughly 38,000 distinct CDR3 sequences, approximately 17% of them singletons. Sequencing used blood. These receptor sequences come from a male donor with ankylosing spondylitis or in good health (not recorded which).

This clonotype was counted between two and nine times. The chain has TRBV28 and TRBJ2-3, with D unclear. From germline, CDR1 is MDHEN and CDR2 SYDVKM. This CDR3 is 12 amino acids long. V dropped 5 bases and J dropped 5 bases, with 8 bases sitting between them. In nucleotides, the CDR3 is TGTGCCAGCAGTCCCATTGGAGATACGCAGTATTTT. Translated, it gives CASSPIGDTQYF.

The chain is built from TRBV5-1 and TRBJ2-7, with 10 bases aligning to TRBD2. From germline, CDR1 is SGHRS and CDR2 YFSETQ. Unmatched junction bases numbered 7, after V lost 4 bases and J lost 9 bases. The CDR3 consists of 13 residues. In nucleotides, the CDR3 is TGCGCCAGCAGCCTAAGCGGGAGGGCCGTGCAGTACTTC. Protein product: CASSLSGRAVQYF.

In its sample, this clonotype was seen many times. This sequence joins TRBV7-9 and TRBJ2-7, with D perhaps matching TRBD2 (5 bases). V shed 4 bases and J shed 3 bases, with 7 bases lying between them. Germline CDR1 SEHNR, CDR2 FQNEAQ (reference sequence). This CDR3 comprises 12 residues. CDR3 amino acids: CASSSRVYEQYF. CDR3 nucleotides: TGTGCCAGCAGCTCGAGGGTCTACGAGCAGTACTTC. Supplemented by reference TRBV7-9 and TRBJ2-7, the full variable domain reads DTGVSQNPRHKITKRGQNVTFRCDPISEHNRLYWYRQTLGQGPEFLTYFQNEAQLEKSRLLSDRFSAERPKGSFSTLEIQRTEQGDSAMYLCASSSRVYEQYFGPGTRLTVT.

V is TRBV7-2 and J is TRBJ2-2; D is unclear. Trimming shortened V by 4 bases and J by 4 bases, and 7 bases separated the two germline ends. This CDR3 comprises 13 residues. Looked up from germline, CDR1 is SGHTA and CDR2 is FQGNSA. The chain's CDR3 is CASSSGPTGELFF. CDR3 in DNA: TGTGCCAGCAGCTCCGGACCCACCGGGGAGCTGTTTTTT.

The chain joins TRBV29-1 to TRBJ2-5; no firm D call. Germline loops: CDR1 SQVTM, CDR2 ANQGSEA. V lost 8 bases and J 6 bases, leaving 22 bases between the germline ends. CDR3 length: 14 residues. DNA for the CDR3: TGCAGCCCCCGCCGGGTGTCGCGAAGGAAGACCCAGTACTTC. The encoded protein is CSPRRVSRRKTQYF.

The V call is TRBV5-1, the J call TRBJ2-2; D gene unclear. Between the trimmed V and J ends, which lost 0 bases and 6 bases, there was a span of 6 bases. The CDR3 totals 13 residues. Germline CDR1 reads SGHRS; CDR2 reads YFSETQ. CDR3 region: CASSLEVPGELFF. The DNA of the CDR3 is TGCGCCAGCAGCTTGGAGGTTCCCGGGGAGCTGTTTTTT.

This clonotype has a handful of counts. The rearrangement joins TRBV21-1 to TRBJ1-5. TRBV21-1 is tagged as a pseudogene. CDR3 length: 14 residues. CDR3 in amino acids: CASMTPNSNQPQHF. For the CDR3, the DNA is TGTGCCAGCATGACACCAAATAGCAATCAGCCCCAGCATTTT.

This clonotype was recorded a few times. The chain recombines TRBV12-3 or TRBV12-4 with TRBJ2-7; D ambiguous. V lost 5 bases and J 0 bases, leaving 2 bases between the germline ends. CDR3 size: 11 residues. CDR3 in amino acids: CASSDSYEQYF. The CDR3 DNA reads TGTGCCAGCAGTGACTCCTACGAGCAGTACTTC.

V is TRBV4-3 and J is TRBJ2-2; unclear D gene. Germline-derived CDR1 and CDR2 are LGHNA and YSLEER. V was shortened by 0 bases and J by 2 bases, with 4 bases between the two germline ends. The CDR3 consists of 14 residues. Written as DNA, the CDR3 is TGCGCCAGCAGCCAAGACATTAACACCGGGGAGCTGTTTTTT. It is translated as CASSQDINTGELFF.

This clonotype turned up a few times. V usage is TRBV10-3 and J usage is TRBJ2-3, with 9 bases fitting TRBD2. CDR1 and CDR2 from the germline V gene are ENHRY and SYGVKD. The CDR3 is made up of 16 amino acids. V lost 10 bases, J lost 0 bases, and 11 bases stayed unmatched. CDR3: CATRRAGGASTDTQYF. CDR3 DNA: TGTGCCACCCGTAGGGCGGGAGGGGCTAGCACAGATACGCAGTATTTT.

This chain links TRBV6-2 or TRBV6-3 with TRBJ2-7; TRBD1 matches 9 bases. This CDR3 region has 13 residues. Germline loops: CDR1 MNHEY, CDR2 SVGEGT. The trim removed 10 bases at V and 5 bases at J, leaving 9 bases unmatched. In DNA form, the CDR3 reads TGTGCCACCAAAACAGGGGGCATCGACGAGCAGTACGTC. This codes for CATKTGGIDEQYV.

This clonotype was recorded at least ten times. This chain links TRBV5-1 with TRBJ2-1, with D unclear. Germline assignment: CDR1 SGHRS and CDR2 YFSETQ. With 4 bases removed from V and 0 bases from J, the gap between germline ends came to 11 bases. The CDR3 contains 15 residues. The CDR3 sequence is CASSGSASSYNEQFF. The CDR3 DNA is TGCGCCAGCAGCGGTTCGGCGAGCTCCTACAATGAGCAGTTCTTC.

This clonotype was seen a handful of times. The rearrangement uses TRBV12-3 or TRBV12-4 and TRBJ2-1; 8 bases map to TRBD1. The ends lost 6 bases at V and 4 bases at J; junction bases unmatched: 8. The CDR3 is 15 residues long. CDR3 residues: CASSKGQGPYNEQFF. DNA for the CDR3: TGTGCCAGCAGCAAAGGACAGGGTCCGTACAATGAGCAGTTCTTC.

CDR3 DNA: TGTGCCAGCAGCGCTCTGCGGGAGCAGTTCTTC. Its translation: CASSALREQFF. V is TRBV7-9 and J is TRBJ2-1; D not resolved. The CDR3 covers 11 residues. The germline V and J ends were trimmed by 5 bases and 10 bases, with 9 bases remaining between them. The germline V gene has CDR1 SEHNR and CDR2 FQNEAQ (reference sequence). The entire variable domain, with the rest obtained from reference TRBV7-9 and TRBJ2-1, is as follows: DTGVSQNPRHKITKRGQNVTFRCDPISEHNRLYWYRQTLGQGPEFLTYFQNEAQLEKSRLLSDRFSAERPKGSFSTLEIQRTEQGDSAMYLCASSALREQFFGPGTRLTVL.

The chain carries TRBV20-1 and TRBJ2-3; no reliable D call. CDR1 is DFQATT, CDR2 SNEGSKA, per germline (reference sequence). V lost 5 bases to trimming and J lost 0 bases, with 18 bases between them. This CDR3 has 16 residues. In DNA, the CDR3 is TGCAGTGCTGGCCCCCTGACTTTTACTAGCACAGATACGCAGTATTTT. Its translation is CSAGPLTFTSTDTQYF.

This clonotype was seen a handful of times. The J gene is TRBJ1-4, the V gene TRBV6-1; D not certain. Deletions cut 7 bases from V and 0 bases from J, with 12 bases between. The CDR3 totals 15 residues. Germline-derived CDR1 and CDR2 are MNHNS and SASEGT. This CDR3 reads CASITPVATNEKLFF. CDR3 DNA sequence: TGTGCCAGCATTACACCCGTCGCAACTAATGAAAAACTGTTTTTT.

Only a few counts were recorded for this clonotype. The chain joins TRBV20-1 to TRBJ2-5; TRBD2 might be the D (6 bases). CDR1 and CDR2 from the germline V gene are DFQATT and SNEGSKA (reference sequence). V lost 2 bases and J lost 5, with 6 bases in between. The CDR3 consists of 11 residues. In nucleotides, the CDR3 is TGCAGTGCTAGACTAGCGGAGACCCAGTACTTC. Encoded protein: CSARLAETQYF.

This chain uses TRBV7-3 with TRBJ2-2; D unclear. Germline CDR1 SGHTA, CDR2 FQGTGA. The CDR3 runs to 13 residues. With 4 bases removed from V and 7 bases from J, the gap between germline ends came to 10 bases. CDR3 sequence (DNA): TGTGCCAGCAGCTCATCGATGGGCGGGGAGCTGTTTTTT. Encoded protein: CASSSSMGGELFF.

This chain connects TRBV5-1 to TRBJ1-1; no clear D gene. Looked up from germline, CDR1 is SGHRS and CDR2 is YFSETQ. The CDR3 totals 15 residues. Trimming left V 0 bases short and J 0 bases short, with 9 bases between. Here the CDR3 DNA reads TGCGCCAGCAGCTTGGCTGGACGGTTGAACACTGAAGCTTTCTTT. Amino acids: CASSLAGRLNTEAFF.

The chain carries TRBV7-9 and TRBJ1-1; TRBD1 might be the D (5 bases). V lost 4 bases and J lost 0, with 15 bases in between. Germline assignment: CDR1 SEHNR and CDR2 FQNEAQ (reference sequence). The CDR3 runs 16 residues. The CDR3 sequence is CASSSSWGHLNTEAFF. Written as DNA, the CDR3 is TGTGCCAGCAGCTCAAGCTGGGGCCACCTGAACACTGAAGCTTTCTTT.

This clonotype was detected a few times. V is TRBV7-9 and J is TRBJ1-2, with TRBD1 matching over 7 bases. Per the germline V gene, CDR1 is SEHNR and CDR2 is FQNEAQ (reference sequence). This CDR3 comprises 16 residues. The V and J ends lost 3 bases and 0 bases, in that order; junction bases with no gene match: 7. CDR3 residues: CASSFRTGAPNYGYTF. DNA of the CDR3: TGTGCCAGCAGCTTCCGGACAGGTGCCCCTAACTATGGCTACACCTTC. Full variable domain (missing parts from reference TRBV7-9 and TRBJ1-2): DTGVSQNPRHKITKRGQNVTFRCDPISEHNRLYWYRQTLGQGPEFLTYFQNEAQLEKSRLLSDRFSAERPKGSFSTLEIQRTEQGDSAMYLCASSFRTGAPNYGYTFGSGTRLTVV.